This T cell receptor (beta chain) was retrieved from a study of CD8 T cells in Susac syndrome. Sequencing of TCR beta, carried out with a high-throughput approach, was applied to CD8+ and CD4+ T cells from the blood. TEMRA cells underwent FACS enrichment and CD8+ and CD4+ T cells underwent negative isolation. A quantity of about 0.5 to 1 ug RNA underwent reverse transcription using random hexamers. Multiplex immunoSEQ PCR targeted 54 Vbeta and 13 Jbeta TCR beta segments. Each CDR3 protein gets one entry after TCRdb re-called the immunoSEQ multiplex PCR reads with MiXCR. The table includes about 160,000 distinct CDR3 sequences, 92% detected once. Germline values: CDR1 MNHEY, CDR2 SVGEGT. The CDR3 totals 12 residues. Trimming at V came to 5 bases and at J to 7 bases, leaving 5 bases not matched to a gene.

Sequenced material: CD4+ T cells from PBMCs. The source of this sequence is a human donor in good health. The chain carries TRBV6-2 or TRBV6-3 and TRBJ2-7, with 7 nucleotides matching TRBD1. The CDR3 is CASSEGAREQYF. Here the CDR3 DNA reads TGTGCCAGCAGTGAGGGGGCTCGGGAGCAGTACTTC.